Listed below are T cell receptor beta chains from one sample, sequenced in a study of cytomegalovirus exposure and HLA in healthy donors. Generated by immunoSEQ multiplex PCR, the TCRdb table keeps only in-frame clones and is missing some. The listing records 65,000 to 85,000 clones. The sample taken for sequencing was PBMCs. The source of these receptors is a female donor in good health and CMV-seropositive. Both conserved end residues are part of each CDR3. The D gene is left open where the match is weak.

15,TRBV6-5,-,TRBJ1-5,CASSSGQLSNQPQHF,TGTGCCAGCAGTTCTGGACAGCTTAGCAATCAGCCCCAGCATTTT
13,TRBV6-5,-,TRBJ1-1,CASNPGWRTEAFF,TGTGCCAGCAACCCAGGGTGGCGCACTGAAGCTTTCTTT
14,TRBV6-5,TRBD1,TRBJ1-1,CASSYGQANTEAFF,TGTGCCAGCAGTTATGGACAGGCGAACACTGAAGCTTTCTTT
16,TRBV7-2,TRBD1,TRBJ1-2,CASSGRQGQANYGYTF,TGTGCCAGCAGCGGGCGACAGGGCCAGGCTAACTATGGCTACACCTTC
13,TRBV5-8,-,TRBJ1-1,CASSLPGNTEAFF,TGTGCCAGCAGCTTGCCAGGGAACACTGAAGCTTTCTTT
13,TRBV9,-,TRBJ1-1,CASSVEGGGEAFF,TGTGCCAGCAGCGTAGAGGGGGGAGGGGAAGCTTTCTTT
14,TRBV5-6,TRBD1,TRBJ2-5,CASSKDRGASTQYF,TGTGCCAGCAGCAAGGACAGGGGGGCGTCCACCCAGTACTTC
14,TRBV10-2,-,TRBJ1-5,CASSESSEGQPQHF,TGCGCCAGCAGTGAGTCCTCCGAGGGTCAGCCCCAGCATTTT
13,TRBV6-5,-,TRBJ2-7,CASSYGGTYEQYF,TGTGCCAGCAGTTACGGCGGAACCTACGAGCAGTACTTC
15,TRBV5-1,TRBD2,TRBJ2-7,CASKLGTSASYEQYF,TGCGCCAGCAAGTTAGGGACTAGCGCCTCCTACGAGCAGTACTTC
13,TRBV5-1,-,TRBJ2-4,CASSLNRENIQYF,TGCGCCAGCAGCTTAAACAGGGAAAACATTCAGTACTTC
15,TRBV5-1,-,TRBJ2-1,CASSLVADSTDEQFF,TGCGCCAGCAGCTTGGTAGCGGACTCTACAGATGAGCAGTTCTTC
14,TRBV11-2,-,TRBJ1-3,CASSPVVSGNTIYF,TGTGCCAGCAGCCCAGTGGTATCTGGAAACACCATATATTTT
19,TRBV5-1,-,TRBJ1-3,CASRGRGSTDGISGNTIYF,TGCGCCAGCAGGGGCCGAGGGTCCACCGACGGAATCTCTGGAAACACCATATATTTT
13,TRBV6-1,TRBD1,TRBJ2-7,CASDRGNVYEQYF,TGTGCCAGCGACAGGGGGAATGTCTACGAGCAGTACTTC
13,TRBV28,TRBD1,TRBJ1-6,CASRYRGNSPLHF,TGTGCCAGCAGATACAGGGGGAATTCACCCCTCCACTTT
14,TRBV7-9,-,TRBJ2-7,CASSFTDSSYEQYF,TGTGCCAGCAGCTTTACGGACAGCTCCTACGAGCAGTACTTC
12,TRBV5-6,-,TRBJ2-7,CASSLSAYEQYF,TGTGCCAGCAGCCTAAGCGCCTACGAGCAGTACTTC
14,TRBV5-1,-,TRBJ1-1,CASSQMTANTEAFF,TGCGCCAGCAGCCAGATGACAGCAAACACTGAAGCTTTCTTT
14,TRBV4-3,-,TRBJ1-1,CASSQEIAAQGRFF,TGCGCCAGCAGCCAAGAAATTGCAGCGCAGGGGCGTTTCTTT
15,TRBV6-5,TRBD1,TRBJ1-1,CASSSAGTGNTEAFF,TGTGCCAGCAGTTCCGCCGGGACAGGGAACACTGAAGCTTTCTTT
13,TRBV28,-,TRBJ2-7,CASSLQGSYEQYF,TGTGCCAGCAGTTTGCAGGGCTCCTACGAGCAGTACTTC
14,TRBV6-5,-,TRBJ1-2,CASSYSGMGYGYTF,TGTGCCAGCAGTTACTCCGGGATGGGGTATGGCTACACCTTC
15,TRBV10-3,-,TRBJ2-7,CAISTPQGSSYEQYF,TGTGCCATCAGCACCCCTCAGGGGTCCTCCTACGAGCAGTACTTC
14,TRBV4-3,TRBD1,TRBJ2-3,CASSRVLTGSAQYF,TGCGCCAGCAGCCGAGTACTGACAGGGAGCGCGCAGTATTTT
17,TRBV5-8,-,TRBJ1-5,CASSLAPDSFSNQPQHF,TGTGCCAGCAGCTTGGCCCCCGACAGTTTCAGCAATCAGCCCCAGCATTTT
16,TRBV29-1,TRBD1,TRBJ2-7,CSVDWGMDRPPYEQYF,TGCAGCGTTGATTGGGGGATGGACAGGCCGCCCTACGAGCAGTACTTC
13,TRBV7-6,-,TRBJ2-5,CASSVQGQETQYF,TGTGCCAGCAGCGTACAGGGTCAAGAGACCCAGTACTTC
16,TRBV28,TRBD2,TRBJ2-5,CASHTGLAGLQETQYF,TGTGCCAGCCATACCGGACTAGCGGGGCTCCAAGAGACCCAGTACTTC
20,TRBV5-1,-,TRBJ2-1,CASSLRNKLGGTATYNEQFF,TGCGCCAGCAGCTTGAGGAATAAATTGGGCGGGACTGCTACCTACAATGAGCAGTTCTTC
15,TRBV7-9,TRBD2,TRBJ2-5,CASSLVASGEETQYF,TGTGCCAGCAGCTTAGTGGCTAGCGGGGAAGAGACCCAGTACTTC
15,TRBV19,TRBD1,TRBJ2-1,CASSRLGGQGNEQFF,TGTGCCAGTAGTCGCCTGGGGGGACAGGGCAATGAGCAGTTCTTC
15,TRBV14,TRBD2,TRBJ2-7,CASSLGTSGTYEQYF,TGTGCCAGCAGCCTAGGGACTAGCGGGACCTACGAGCAGTACTTC
17,TRBV5-1,TRBD1,TRBJ2-7,CASSLEGQGGSSYEQYF,TGCGCCAGCAGCTTGGAGGGACAGGGTGGTAGCTCCTACGAGCAGTACTTC
14,TRBV19,-,TRBJ1-1,CASSTGAEVSEAFF,TGTGCCAGTAGTACAGGGGCGGAGGTTAGTGAAGCTTTCTTT
13,TRBV5-4,-,TRBJ2-7,CASSHGQSYEQYF,TGTGCCAGCAGCCACGGACAATCCTACGAGCAGTACTTC
16,TRBV5-4,TRBD2,TRBJ2-1,CASSSTSGGTYNEQFF,TGTGCCAGCAGCTCGACTAGCGGGGGGACCTACAATGAGCAGTTCTTC
16,TRBV18,-,TRBJ1-1,CASSPPNKGEHTEAFF,TGTGCCAGCTCACCACCGAACAAGGGGGAGCACACTGAAGCTTTCTTT
12,TRBV30,-,TRBJ2-5,CAWSQILRAQYF,TGTGCCTGGAGTCAAATTCTCAGGGCCCAGTACTTC
13,TRBV2,-,TRBJ1-1,CAGRQGLATEAFF,TGTGCCGGTCGCCAGGGGTTGGCCACTGAAGCTTTCTTT
16,TRBV5-1,-,TRBJ2-2,CASSLTGSVDTGELFF,TGCGCCAGCAGCTTGACAGGGTCGGTAGACACCGGGGAGCTGTTTTTT
15,TRBV29-1,-,TRBJ2-7,CSVEDRGGDSYEQYF,TGCAGCGTTGAAGATCGCGGGGGCGACTCCTACGAGCAGTACTTC
13,TRBV10-3,-,TRBJ1-6,CAISRTTDSPLHF,TGTGCCATCAGTAGGACAACGGATTCACCCCTCCACTTT
15,TRBV6-4,-,TRBJ2-1,CASSVQGGSDNEQFF,TGTGCCAGCAGTGTTCAGGGTGGGTCCGACAATGAGCAGTTCTTC
15,TRBV29-1,TRBD1,TRBJ1-1,CSVEGAQGAYTEAFF,TGCAGCGTTGAAGGGGCACAGGGGGCGTATACTGAAGCTTTCTTT
14,TRBV5-4,TRBD1,TRBJ1-6,CASSRTGSVSPLHF,TGTGCCAGCAGCAGGACAGGGTCGGTTTCACCCCTCCACTTT
17,TRBV5-1,-,TRBJ2-2,CASSPGRGASLTGELFF,TGCGCCAGCAGCCCGGGGAGGGGGGCATCCCTCACCGGGGAGCTGTTTTTT
14,TRBV30,TRBD1,TRBJ1-1,CAWSSGQGLLSAFF,TGTGCCTGGAGTTCCGGACAGGGGTTACTGAGCGCTTTCTTT
16,TRBV19,TRBD1,TRBJ1-1,CASSPRDREKNTEAFF,TGTGCCAGTAGTCCCCGGGACAGGGAAAAGAACACTGAAGCTTTCTTT
15,TRBV7-6,-,TRBJ2-7,CASSLLLAGSYEQYF,TGTGCCAGCAGCTTATTGCTAGCTGGGTCCTACGAGCAGTACTTC
14,TRBV7-9,TRBD1,TRBJ2-7,CASSLGTGVYEQYF,TGTGCCAGCAGCTTAGGAACAGGGGTTTACGAGCAGTACTTC
14,TRBV7-3,TRBD1,TRBJ1-2,CASSPQGAGYGYTF,TGTGCCAGCAGTCCACAGGGGGCAGGGTATGGCTACACCTTC
17,TRBV28,TRBD2,TRBJ2-7,CASSPNRLAGQSYEQYF,TGTGCCAGCAGTCCAAACCGACTAGCGGGACAATCCTACGAGCAGTACTTC
15,TRBV15,-,TRBJ2-5,CATSRDQGHQETQYF,TGTGCCACCAGCAGAGATCAGGGTCACCAAGAGACCCAGTACTTC
16,TRBV9,-,TRBJ2-1,CASSALTAISYNEQFF,TGTGCCAGCAGCGCCCTGACAGCCATCTCCTACAATGAGCAGTTCTTC
11,TRBV20-1,-,TRBJ1-1,CSAFGGTEAFF,TGCAGCGCCTTTGGCGGGACTGAAGCTTTCTTT
12,TRBV28,TRBD1,TRBJ2-7,CASRNRGYEQYF,TGTGCCAGCAGAAACAGGGGTTACGAGCAGTACTTC
14,TRBV6-5,TRBD1,TRBJ1-2,CASRHSGTDYGYTF,TGTGCCAGCAGACATTCCGGGACAGACTATGGCTACACCTTC
16,TRBV18,-,TRBJ1-2,CASSPPPGEGLGGYTF,TGTGCCAGCTCACCACCGCCAGGGGAGGGCCTGGGTGGCTACACCTTC
16,TRBV27,-,TRBJ1-1,CASSSGWGQWDTEAFF,TGTGCCAGCAGTAGTGGTTGGGGCCAGTGGGACACTGAAGCTTTCTTT